These 21 T cell receptor beta chains came from one sample sequenced in a study of blood T cells in healthy people across ages. Next came a second PCR, run for about 6 to 12 cycles, which used a sample-barcoded 5' primer along with a J-beta primer mix. TCRdb re-called the 5' RACE reads through MiXCR, storing one row per CDR3 protein. This repertoire shows 550,000 to 650,000 distinct CDR3 sequences, 27% found once; its top ten account for approximately 3.5%. These records were also assigned to another study, of T cells of mothers and their children.

Sequencing was done on a sample of blood. All receptors come from a boy younger than 10 in good health.

The chain combines TRBV14 with TRBJ2-1; 12 bases fit TRBD2. The germline V gene encodes CDR1 SGHDN and CDR2 FVKESK. This CDR3 is 20 amino acids long. V lost 0 bases, J lost 5 bases, and 14 bases stayed unmatched. The CDR3 region is CASSQDRTSGVENKNNEQFF. The CDR3 coding sequence is TGTGCCAGCAGCCAAGACCGGACTAGCGGGGTGGAGAATAAGAACAATGAGCAGTTCTTC.

The genes are TRBV20-1 and TRBJ2-3; 8 nucleotides line up with TRBD2. Trimming took 7 bases from V and 5 from J; bases not matched to a gene: 8. The CDR3 consists of 13 residues. Germline lookup yields CDR1 DFQATT and CDR2 SNEGSKA (reference sequence). CDR3 protein: CSVNYGRGDTQYF. The CDR3 DNA sequence: TGCAGTGTCAACTACGGGAGGGGAGATACGCAGTATTTT.

This clonotype was found a few times. This chain's CDR3 is CASSRLGDRHSPLHF. The CDR3 DNA reads TGTGCCAGCTCAAGGCTCGGGGACAGGCATTCACCCCTCCACTTT. This sequence joins TRBV18 and TRBJ1-6; TRBD1 aligns across 8 bases. The CDR3 covers 15 residues. The ends lost 5 bases at V and 8 bases at J; junction bases unmatched: 8. The germline V gene has CDR1 KGHSH and CDR2 LQKENI.

The chain employs TRBV12-3 or TRBV12-4 and TRBJ1-1; weak D call: TRBD1 (5 bases). This CDR3 region has 13 residues. V dropped 10 bases and J dropped 0 bases, with 12 bases sitting between them. The CDR3 DNA reads as TGTGCCACTGTGGGGCAGGTGAACACTGAAGCTTTCTTT. Translated, it gives CATVGQVNTEAFF.

V is TRBV9 and J is TRBJ2-5; TRBD2 matches at 10 bases. The CDR3 loop spans 15 amino acids. Trimming at V came to 4 bases and at J to 5 bases, leaving 8 bases not matched to a gene. Per germline, CDR1 SGDLS and CDR2 YYNGEE. DNA of the CDR3: TGTGCCAGCAGCTCTAGCGGGAGCAGAGGGGAGACCCAGTACTTC. Its protein is CASSSSGSRGETQYF. Drawing the rest from reference TRBV9 and TRBJ2-5, the complete variable domain is DSGVTQTPKHLITATGQRVTLRCSPRSGDLSVYWYQQSLDQGLQFLIQYYNGEERAKGNILERFSAQQFPDLHSELNLSSLELGDSALYFCASSSSGSRGETQYFGPGTRLLVL.

The chain couples TRBV19 to TRBJ2-5; 8 nucleotides align to TRBD2. The V and J ends lost 10 bases and 10 bases, in that order; junction bases with no gene match: 17. The CDR3 loop spans 14 amino acids. CDR1 and CDR2 (germline): LNHDA, SQIVND (reference sequence). Here the CDR3 DNA reads TGTGCCACCCGAAGGGCGGGAGGACCGAGGGTCCAGTACTTC. The encoded protein is CATRRAGGPRVQYF.

The V and J genes are TRBV12-3 or TRBV12-4 and TRBJ2-2, with a weak D call TRBD2 (6 bases). CDR3 length: 15 amino acids. Trimming stripped 6 bases from V and 4 bases from J, with 15 bases between. This chain's CDR3 is CASSPPGLSTGELFF. The DNA of the CDR3 is TGTGCCAGCAGCCCCCCGGGACTTAGCACCGGGGAGCTGTTTTTT.

This clonotype was observed once. The V gene is TRBV7-8, the J gene TRBJ2-6; 7 positions agree with TRBD2. Germline lookup yields CDR1 SGHVS and CDR2 FQNEAQ. The CDR3 is made up of 17 amino acids. The trim removed 1 base at V and 0 bases at J, leaving 3 bases unmatched. The CDR3 region has the DNA TGTGCCAGCAGCTTAGAGAGGACTAGCTCTGGGGCCAACGTCCTGACTTTC. This gives the protein CASSLERTSSGANVLTF. Filled out from reference TRBV7-8 and TRBJ2-6, the complete variable domain reads GAGVSQSPRYKVAKRGQDVALRCDPISGHVSLFWYQQALGQGPEFLTYFQNEAQLDKSGLPSDRFFAERPEGSVSTLKIQRTQQEDSAVYLCASSLERTSSGANVLTFGAGSRLTVL.

The chain is built from TRBV15 and TRBJ1-4; D remains unclear. Per germline, CDR1 LNHNV and CDR2 YYDKDF (reference sequence). V lost 1 base and J lost 8, with 5 bases in between. CDR3 length: 12 amino acids. In DNA, the CDR3 is TGTGCCACCAGCAGAGTCAGAGAAAAACTGTTTTTT. This codes for CATSRVREKLFF.

This chain links TRBV12-3 or TRBV12-4 with TRBJ1-1; D uncertain. The V and J ends lost 1 base and 6 bases respectively, with 12 bases between them. The CDR3 runs to 14 residues. The CDR3 region has the DNA TGTGCCAGCAGTTTAGAGGCTCGTGGCGCTGAAGCTTTCTTT. Translated, it gives CASSLEARGAEAFF.

This clonotype was detected a few times. This chain's CDR3 is CSYNEQFF. The CDR3 DNA reads as TGCTCCTACAATGAGCAGTTCTTC. The rearrangement uses TRBV29-1 and TRBJ2-1; D not certain. This CDR3 has 8 amino acids. From germline, CDR1 is SQVTM and CDR2 ANQGSEA.

This clonotype was detected only a few times. The rearrangement uses TRBV16 and TRBJ1-6; D is undetermined. With 5 bases removed from V and 7 bases from J, the gap between germline ends came to 18 bases. This CDR3 contains 16 residues. Per the germline V gene, CDR1 is KGHSY and CDR2 is FQNENV. Here the CDR3 reads CASSEPGLNYNSPLHF. The CDR3 DNA reads as TGTGCCAGCAGCGAGCCAGGCCTTAATTACAATTCACCCCTCCACTTT.

This chain connects TRBV6-5 to TRBJ1-2; tentative D call: TRBD1 (5 bases). The CDR3 is made up of 13 amino acids. Germline V gene sequence: CDR1 MNHEY, CDR2 SVGAGI. Trimming pared 0 bases from V and 8 bases from J, leaving 10 bases between. In nucleotides, the CDR3 is TGTGCCAGCAGTTACTCGACGGGGGTCGGCTACACCTTC. It specifies CASSYSTGVGYTF.

This clonotype was counted ten times or more. The chain carries TRBV2 and TRBJ1-2; D might be TRBD1 (5 bases). This CDR3 comprises 14 residues. The V end was cut by 3 bases, the J end by 0 bases, with 8 bases between. CDR1 is SNHLY, CDR2 FYNNEI, per germline. The CDR3, as DNA: TGTGCCAGCAGTGACCAGGGAGCTAACTATGGCTACACCTTC. Translating gives CASSDQGANYGYTF.

This clonotype came up many times. The rearrangement links TRBV4-1 to TRBJ2-5; the match to TRBD1 covers 9 bases. The germline CDR1 and CDR2 sequences are MGHRA and YSYEKL. The CDR3 contains 15 residues. V trimming: 0 bases; J trimming: 5 bases; junction bases outside the gene matches: 4. In DNA, the CDR3 is TGCGCCAGCAGCCAAGATCCAGACAGGGGGGAGACCCAGTACTTC. Its translation: CASSQDPDRGETQYF.

The rearrangement links TRBV21-1 to TRBJ1-1. TRBV21-1 is a recognized pseudogene. The CDR3 has 17 amino acids. The chain's CDR3 is CASSKAIKGMGNTEAFF. The CDR3 nucleotides read TGTGCCAGCAGCAAAGCGATAAAGGGAATGGGGAACACTGAAGCTTTCTTT.

This clonotype was observed a few times. The rearrangement joins TRBV5-1 to TRBJ2-5, with a weak D call TRBD2 (6 bases). CDR3 length equals 14 residues. Trimming took 0 bases from V and 7 from J, leaving 13 bases between them. Germline loops: CDR1 SGHRS, CDR2 YFSETQ. The CDR3 DNA sequence: TGCGCCAGCAGCTTGGAGGACTACCAGGGGACCCAGTACTTC. It specifies CASSLEDYQGTQYF.

The genes are TRBV5-1 and TRBJ2-5, with 8 bases identical to TRBD1. The CDR3 length is 15 residues. Germline V gene data show CDR1 as SGHRS and CDR2 as YFSETQ. V lost 2 bases to trimming and J lost 2 bases; unmatched junction nucleotides: 5. The CDR3 loop reads CASSFYRGSQETQYF. In DNA, the CDR3 is TGCGCCAGCAGCTTTTACAGGGGGTCTCAAGAGACCCAGTACTTC.

The chain joins TRBV10-3 to TRBJ2-5; TRBD2 aligns across 12 bases. Trimming at V came to 2 bases and at J to 5 bases, leaving 3 bases not matched to a gene. The CDR3 extends over 15 amino acids. Germline CDR1 reads ENHRY; CDR2 reads SYGVKD. CDR3 loop: CAISEPGTSGETQYF. The CDR3 region has the DNA TGTGCCATCAGTGAGCCCGGGACTAGCGGGGAGACCCAGTACTTC.

This clonotype has a handful of counts. The chain recombines TRBV6-2 or TRBV6-3 with TRBJ1-2; D possibly corresponds to TRBD1 (5 bases). Per germline, CDR1 MNHEY and CDR2 SVGEGT. Trimming removed 0 bases at V and 8 bases at J, with 7 bases between. This CDR3 comprises 12 residues. The CDR3 sequence: CASSYSPGGYTF. The CDR3 coding sequence is TGTGCCAGCAGTTACTCACCAGGGGGCTACACCTTC.

The chain is built from TRBV25-1 and TRBJ2-5; D not resolved. Per the germline V gene, CDR1 is MGHDK and CDR2 is SYGVNS. The CDR3 runs 16 residues. V lost 0 bases and J 0 bases, leaving 11 bases between the germline ends. In DNA, the CDR3 is TGTGCCAGCAGTGAATACGTTTTGTGGTACCAAGAGACCCAGTACTTC. It codes for CASSEYVLWYQETQYF.